This TCR beta chain was sequenced for a study of T cell responses to AZD1222 COVID-19 vaccine listed by TCRdb under 2021. Study-level background: AZD1222 recipients given second doses at about 4 weeks or at about 12 weeks were pooled, since spike-specific TCR depth and breadth were not found to differ between the two schedules. A total of around 240 trial participants underwent TCR sequencing, of whom about 210 received two doses of AZD1222 and some 26 received two doses of the MenACWY control vaccine. Trial participants were enrolled by age into subgroups of 18-55, 56-69 and 70-plus years, and roughly 160, 29 and 62 TCR-sequenced participants, respectively, were included in these subgroups. The paper as a whole reports these results and caveats: Because no day 14 peak-response samples were available, the repertoires could be characterized only after the peak T cell response. Conclusions about previously exposed vaccinees were limited because only six AZD1222 recipients were SARS-CoV-2 seropositive at baseline. Nearly half of unique spike-specific TCRs reportedly recognized epitopes outside regions mutated in the B.1.351 and B.1.1.7 variants. In the small 56-69-year group, the increase in depth fell short of significance, most likely because of low power. Most participants were white British and females outnumbered males, and the authors suggested that clonal diversity may have been underestimated. After two AZD1222 doses, both the breadth and the depth of spike-specific TCRs were significantly higher than at day 0 and than in MenACWY recipients. CD4 TCRs associated with the vaccine covered the entire spike protein, and the dominant responses were in regions 160-218 and 743-854.

V loses 4 bases, J loses 0 bases, and the germline ends lie 7 bases apart. The CDR3 goes from the cysteine to the phenylalanine over 14 residues. Only CDR3 DNA is held: 42 bases, read in frame from base 1. Taken from the germline V gene, the CDR1 and CDR2 loops are SGHRS and YFSETQ. In regard to this clone: Its target antigen remains unknown. Base qualities are not provided; no much larger clone lies one nucleotide away.

The CDR3 regions of human TCRbeta chains were analyzed by immunosequencing. In the authors' own workflow: TCRs in the repertoires were matched against a reference library of SARS-CoV-2-specific TCRs that had been generated with the MIRA antigen-specificity platform. Breadth meant the fraction of unique TCRs that were SARS-CoV-2-associated, whereas depth meant the fraction of total T cells that were SARS-CoV-2-associated. Using the MIRA data, each spike-specific TCR was assigned both to the spike region to which the TCR was reactive and to a CD4 or CD8 class. Log10-transformed breadth and depth values were compared by one-way ANOVA with Sidak's multiple comparisons tests. The table was pulled from immuneACCESS by TCRdb, which kept in-frame rearrangements only. Such tables lose some clones; where checked, under half of the loss comes from unresolved V genes, and the rest has no known cause. The V and J calls and clone size are taken from that table; D and trimming were inferred from the DNA. In all, the sample holds 90,000 to 120,000 clones, and just under 95% of those were seen once. Of the sample, less than 2.5% is held by the ten largest clones.

The time point label on this specimen signifies: baseline before first vaccination. Vaccinee samples came from UK trials COV001 and COV002, including a single-blind randomized controlled phase 2/3 trial of AZD1222 (ChAdOx1 nCoV-19) in healthy adults. For TCRbeta chain sequencing, PBMC samples from trial participants were taken at day 0 and at day 28 after the second dose. The specimen comprised peripheral blood, sampled on day 0 of AZD1222 vaccination. The sequence joins TRBV5-1 to TRBJ1-4; the D gene cannot be named for sure. This clonotype was sampled from an adult in good health. CDR3 reads: CASSADATNEKLFF. In nucleotides, the sequence is TGCGCCAGCAGCGCCGATGCAACTAATGAAAAACTGTTTTTT.